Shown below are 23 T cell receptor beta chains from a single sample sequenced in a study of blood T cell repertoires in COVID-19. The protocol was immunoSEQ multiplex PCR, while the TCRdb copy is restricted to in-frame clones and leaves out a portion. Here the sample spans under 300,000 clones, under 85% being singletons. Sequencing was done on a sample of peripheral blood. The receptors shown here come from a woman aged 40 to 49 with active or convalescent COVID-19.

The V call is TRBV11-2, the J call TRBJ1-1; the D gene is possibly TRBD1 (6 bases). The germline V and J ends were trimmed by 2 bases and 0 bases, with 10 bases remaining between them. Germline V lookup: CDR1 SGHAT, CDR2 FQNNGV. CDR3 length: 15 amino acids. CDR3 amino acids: CASSLPGHLNTEAFF. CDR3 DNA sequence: TGTGCCAGCAGCTTACCGGGACACCTGAACACTGAAGCTTTCTTT. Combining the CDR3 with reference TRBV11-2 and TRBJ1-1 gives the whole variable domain EAGVAQSPRYKIIEKRQSVAFWCNPISGHATLYWYQQILGQGPKLLIQFQNNGVVDDSQLPKDRFSAERLKGVDSTLKIQPAKLEDSAVYLCASSLPGHLNTEAFFGQGTRLTVV.

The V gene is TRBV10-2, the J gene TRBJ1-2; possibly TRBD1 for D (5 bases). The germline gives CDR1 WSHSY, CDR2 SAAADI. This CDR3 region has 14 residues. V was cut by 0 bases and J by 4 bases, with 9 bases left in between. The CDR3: CASSESGQIYGYTF. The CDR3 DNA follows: TGCGCCAGCAGTGAGTCGGGGCAGATCTATGGCTACACCTTC.

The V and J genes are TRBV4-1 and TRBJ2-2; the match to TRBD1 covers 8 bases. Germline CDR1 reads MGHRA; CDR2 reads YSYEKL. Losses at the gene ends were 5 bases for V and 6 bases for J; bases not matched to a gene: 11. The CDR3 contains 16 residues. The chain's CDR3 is CASSLTSDRVAGELFF. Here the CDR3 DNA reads TGCGCCAGCAGCTTAACCTCGGACAGGGTCGCCGGGGAGCTGTTTTTT.

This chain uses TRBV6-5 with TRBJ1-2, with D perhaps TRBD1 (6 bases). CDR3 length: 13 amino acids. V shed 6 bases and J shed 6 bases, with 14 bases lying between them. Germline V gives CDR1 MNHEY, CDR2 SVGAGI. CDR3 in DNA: TGTGCCAGCAGGTACAGGGACACCGATGGCTACACCTTC. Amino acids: CASRYRDTDGYTF.

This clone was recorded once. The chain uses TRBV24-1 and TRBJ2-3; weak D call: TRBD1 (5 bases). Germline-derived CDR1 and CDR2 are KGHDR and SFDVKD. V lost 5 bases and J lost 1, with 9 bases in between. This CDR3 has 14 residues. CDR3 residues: CATSGGPGTDTQYF. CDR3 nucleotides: TGTGCCACCAGTGGGGGCCCAGGCACAGATACGCAGTATTTT.

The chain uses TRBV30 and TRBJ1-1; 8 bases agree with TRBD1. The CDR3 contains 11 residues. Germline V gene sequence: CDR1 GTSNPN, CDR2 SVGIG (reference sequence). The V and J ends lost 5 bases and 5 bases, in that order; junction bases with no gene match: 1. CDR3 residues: CAWDRGTEAFF. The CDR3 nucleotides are TGTGCCTGGGACAGGGGAACTGAAGCTTTCTTT.

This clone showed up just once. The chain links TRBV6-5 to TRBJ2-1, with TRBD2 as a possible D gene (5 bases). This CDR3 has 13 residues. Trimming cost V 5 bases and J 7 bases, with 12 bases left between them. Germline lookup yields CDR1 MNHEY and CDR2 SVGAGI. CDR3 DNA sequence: TGTGCCAGCAGTCCGAGAGGGCGGAATGAGCAGTTCTTC. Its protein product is CASSPRGRNEQFF.

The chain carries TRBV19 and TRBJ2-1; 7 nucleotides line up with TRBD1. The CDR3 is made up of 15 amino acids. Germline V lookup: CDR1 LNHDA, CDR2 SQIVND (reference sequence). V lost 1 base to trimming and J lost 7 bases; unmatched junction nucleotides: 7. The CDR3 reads CASSIGAGGGNEQFF. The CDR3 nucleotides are TGTGCCAGTAGTATAGGGGCAGGGGGTGGGAATGAGCAGTTCTTC.

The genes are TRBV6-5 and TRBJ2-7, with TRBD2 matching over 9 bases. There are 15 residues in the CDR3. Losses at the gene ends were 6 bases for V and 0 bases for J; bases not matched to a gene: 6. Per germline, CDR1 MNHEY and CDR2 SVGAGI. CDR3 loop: CASSPGGGGSYEQYF. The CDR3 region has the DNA TGTGCCAGCAGCCCCGGCGGGGGGGGCTCCTACGAGCAGTACTTC.

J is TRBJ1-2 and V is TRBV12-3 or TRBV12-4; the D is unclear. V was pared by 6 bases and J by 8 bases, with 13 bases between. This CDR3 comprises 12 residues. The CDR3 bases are TGTGCCAGCAGCTTTACAGAAGGCGGCTACACCTTC. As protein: CASSFTEGGYTF.

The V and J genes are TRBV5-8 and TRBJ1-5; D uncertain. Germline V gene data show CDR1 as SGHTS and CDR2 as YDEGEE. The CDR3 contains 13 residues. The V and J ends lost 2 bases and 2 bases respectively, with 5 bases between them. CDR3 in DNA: TGTGCCAGCAGCTTTGCAGGCAATCAGCCCCAGCATTTT. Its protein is CASSFAGNQPQHF.

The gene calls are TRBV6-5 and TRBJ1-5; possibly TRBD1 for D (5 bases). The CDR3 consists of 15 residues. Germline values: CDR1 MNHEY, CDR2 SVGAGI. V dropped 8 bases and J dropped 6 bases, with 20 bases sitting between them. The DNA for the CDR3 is TGTGCCAGCTCCGCCTCTCGGCAGGGAAGTCAGCCCCAGCATTTT. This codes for CASSASRQGSQPQHF.

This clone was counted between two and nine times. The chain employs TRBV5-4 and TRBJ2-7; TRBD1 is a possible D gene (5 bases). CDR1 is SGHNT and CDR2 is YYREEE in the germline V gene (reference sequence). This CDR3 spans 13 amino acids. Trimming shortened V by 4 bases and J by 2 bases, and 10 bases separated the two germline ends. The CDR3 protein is CASSPLGAYEQYF. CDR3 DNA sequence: TGTGCCAGCAGCCCGTTAGGGGCCTACGAGCAGTACTTC. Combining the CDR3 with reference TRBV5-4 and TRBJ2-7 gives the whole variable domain ETGVTQSPTHLIKTRGQQVTLRCSSQSGHNTVSWYQQALGQGPQFIFQYYREEENGRGNFPPRFSGLQFPNYSSELNVNALELDDSALYLCASSPLGAYEQYFGPGTRLTVT.

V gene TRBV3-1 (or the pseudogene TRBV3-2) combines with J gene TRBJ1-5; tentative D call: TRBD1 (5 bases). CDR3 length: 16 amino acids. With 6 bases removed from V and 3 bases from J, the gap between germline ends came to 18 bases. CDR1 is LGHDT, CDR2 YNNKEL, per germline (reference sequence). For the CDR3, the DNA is TGTGCCAGCAGTCAAACTCCCGACAGTTACAATCAGCCCCAGCATTTT. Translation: CASSQTPDSYNQPQHF.

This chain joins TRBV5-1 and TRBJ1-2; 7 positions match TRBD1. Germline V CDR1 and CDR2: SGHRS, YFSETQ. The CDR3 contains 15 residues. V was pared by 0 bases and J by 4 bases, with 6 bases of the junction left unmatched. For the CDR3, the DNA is TGCGCCAGCAGCTTGGAAACAGGGGTGATCTATGGCTACACCTTC. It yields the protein CASSLETGVIYGYTF.

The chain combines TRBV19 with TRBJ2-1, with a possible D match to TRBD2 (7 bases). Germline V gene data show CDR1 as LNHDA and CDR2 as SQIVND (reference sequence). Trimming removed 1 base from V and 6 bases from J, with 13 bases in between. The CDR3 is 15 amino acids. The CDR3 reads CASSIARGASNEQFF. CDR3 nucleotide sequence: TGTGCCAGTAGTATAGCCCGGGGGGCAAGCAATGAGCAGTTCTTC.

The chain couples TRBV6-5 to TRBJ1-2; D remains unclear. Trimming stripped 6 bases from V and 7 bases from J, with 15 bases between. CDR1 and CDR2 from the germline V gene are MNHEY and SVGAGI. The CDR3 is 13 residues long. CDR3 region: CASRPHSNGGYTF. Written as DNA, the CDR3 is TGTGCCAGCAGACCCCATAGTAACGGTGGCTACACCTTC.

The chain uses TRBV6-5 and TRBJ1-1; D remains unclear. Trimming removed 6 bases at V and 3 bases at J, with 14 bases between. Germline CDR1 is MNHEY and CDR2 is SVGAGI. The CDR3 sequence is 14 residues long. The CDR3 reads CASSRLRGDTEAFF. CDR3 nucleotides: TGTGCCAGCAGCCGATTACGCGGCGACACTGAAGCTTTCTTT.

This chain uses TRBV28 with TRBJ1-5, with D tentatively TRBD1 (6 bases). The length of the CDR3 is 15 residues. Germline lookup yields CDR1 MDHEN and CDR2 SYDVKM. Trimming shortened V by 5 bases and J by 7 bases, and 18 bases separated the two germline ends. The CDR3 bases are TGTGCCAGCAGTCCCCGATTTAGGGGGTTCCAGCCCCAGCATTTT. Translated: CASSPRFRGFQPQHF.

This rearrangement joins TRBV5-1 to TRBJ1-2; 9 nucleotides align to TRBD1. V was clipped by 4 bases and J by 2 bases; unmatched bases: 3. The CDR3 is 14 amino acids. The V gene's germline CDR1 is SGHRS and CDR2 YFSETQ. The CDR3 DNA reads TGCGCCAGCAGCACGGGACAGGGAAACTATGGCTACACCTTC. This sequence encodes CASSTGQGNYGYTF.

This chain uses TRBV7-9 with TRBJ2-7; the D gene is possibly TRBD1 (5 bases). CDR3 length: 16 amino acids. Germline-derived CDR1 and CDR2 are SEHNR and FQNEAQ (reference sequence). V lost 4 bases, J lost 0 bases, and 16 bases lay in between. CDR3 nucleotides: TGTGCCAGCAGCTCGACAGTTCCCTTTAGCTCCTACGAGCAGTACTTC. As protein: CASSSTVPFSSYEQYF.

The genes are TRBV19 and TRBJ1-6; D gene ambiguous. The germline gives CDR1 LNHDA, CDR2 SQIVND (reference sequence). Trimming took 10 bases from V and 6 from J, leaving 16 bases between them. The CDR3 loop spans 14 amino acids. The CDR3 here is CATSPGSPNSPLHF. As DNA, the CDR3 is TGTGCCACGTCACCCGGGTCCCCTAATTCACCCCTCCACTTT.

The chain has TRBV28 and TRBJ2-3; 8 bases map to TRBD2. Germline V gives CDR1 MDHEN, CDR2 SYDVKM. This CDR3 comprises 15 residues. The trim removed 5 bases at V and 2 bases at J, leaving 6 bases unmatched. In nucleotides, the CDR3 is TGTGCCAGCAGTCAGCAGCGGGGGAACACAGATACGCAGTATTTT. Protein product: CASSQQRGNTDTQYF.